The clone carrying this T cell receptor beta chain has a handful of counts. The CDR3 contains 15 residues. Germline loops: CDR1 LNHNV, CDR2 YYDKDF (reference sequence). V lost 5 bases and J 0 bases, leaving 11 bases between the germline ends. Co-extracted RNA and DNA came from around 18-30 mg of unsorted bulk tissue. No treatment had been given to the patients, who were chronically infected with HBV. Starting material of roughly 550 ng total RNA yielded TCR beta cDNA via a constant-region primer. Nested multiplex PCR, run for three rounds with slightly modified ARM-PCR, yielded TCR beta libraries. PCR rounds one and two used TRBV1-TRBV30 forward primers with a C-beta reverse primer for around 11 cycles each. TCRdb fed the multiplex PCR reads into MiXCR, producing one record per CDR3 protein. The sample comprises about 130,000 distinct CDR3 sequences, 64% of which are singletons, and less than 10% rests with the top ten.

These data are taken from a study of tumor-infiltrating lymphocytes in primary liver carcinoma. The sequence derives from a woman aged 60-75 years with primary liver carcinoma and hepatitis B virus infection. The J gene is TRBJ2-1, the V gene TRBV15; no firm D call. The sequencing sample was made of liver tumor tissue from sampling region 3. The subset: tumor region T3, left-lateral pole. The DNA of the CDR3 is TGTGCCACCAGCTCCCTCCCTTACTCCTACAATGAGCAGTTCTTC. Translating gives CATSSLPYSYNEQFF.